One sample yielded the 28 T cell receptor beta chains listed below, sequenced in a study of T cell changes during pregnancy in multiple sclerosis. Assay used: immunoSEQ multiplex PCR; TCRdb lists only in-frame clones, some missing. This table holds about 60,000 clones, around 90% found once. The sequenced sample was CD4+ T cells from peripheral blood mononuclear cells, obtained in the first trimester of pregnancy. Every receptor here comes from a female donor with multiple sclerosis, enrolled in a pregnancy study.

V is TRBV5-4 and J is TRBJ2-5; TRBD2 matches at 9 bases. Germline V gene sequence: CDR1 SGHNT, CDR2 YYREEE (reference sequence). V shed 4 bases, J shed 4 bases, and the junction held 11 bases outside the gene matches. This CDR3 is built from 16 residues. The CDR3, as DNA: TGTGCCAGCAGCCCTAGGGGCGGGGGGGCCGGAGAGACCCAGTACTTC. This encodes CASSPRGGGAGETQYF.

This chain connects TRBV5-1 to TRBJ1-6, with D uncertain. V dropped 4 bases and J dropped 8 bases, with 10 bases sitting between them. The germline V gene has CDR1 SGHRS and CDR2 YFSETQ. This CDR3 spans 13 amino acids. The CDR3: CASSLTQDSPLHF. DNA of the CDR3: TGCGCCAGCAGCCTGACTCAAGATTCACCCCTCCACTTT.

V and J are TRBV18 and TRBJ2-1, with TRBD1 identical over 9 bases. Germline V gives CDR1 KGHSH, CDR2 LQKENI. Trimming cost V 7 bases and J 8 bases; bases outside gene matches: 12. The CDR3 has 15 residues. The CDR3 coding sequence is TGTGCCAGCTGTGCTACCGGGACAGGGTTCGATGAGCAGTTCTTC. Translated: CASCATGTGFDEQFF.

The chain employs TRBV11-2 and TRBJ1-6; no reliable D call. The germline V and J ends were trimmed by 5 bases and 10 bases, with 12 bases remaining between them. CDR1 and CDR2 from the germline V gene are SGHAT and FQNNGV. The CDR3 extends over 13 amino acids. The CDR3: CASSQITESPLHF. The CDR3 coding sequence is TGTGCCAGCAGCCAAATAACAGAGTCACCCCTCCACTTT. Complete variable domain (other parts from reference TRBV11-2 and TRBJ1-6): EAGVAQSPRYKIIEKRQSVAFWCNPISGHATLYWYQQILGQGPKLLIQFQNNGVVDDSQLPKDRFSAERLKGVDSTLKIQPAKLEDSAVYLCASSQITESPLHFGNGTRLTVT.

V usage is TRBV9 and J usage is TRBJ2-2; 9 positions match TRBD1. There are 19 residues in the CDR3. Germline CDR1 and CDR2: SGDLS and YYNGEE. V dropped 0 bases and J dropped 4; count of bases not matched to a gene: 13. CDR3: CASSVVTGGPPRGTGELFF. Written as DNA, the CDR3 is TGTGCCAGCAGCGTAGTTACAGGGGGCCCCCCCCGGGGCACCGGGGAGCTGTTTTTT. The full variable domain, rest sourced from reference TRBV9 and TRBJ2-2, is DSGVTQTPKHLITATGQRVTLRCSPRSGDLSVYWYQQSLDQGLQFLIQYYNGEERAKGNILERFSAQQFPDLHSELNLSSLELGDSALYFCASSVVTGGPPRGTGELFFGEGSRLTVL.

The chain joins TRBV15 to TRBJ1-4; 8 nucleotides line up with TRBD1. The V and J ends lost 0 bases and 13 bases, in that order; junction bases with no gene match: 13. The germline V gene has CDR1 LNHNV and CDR2 YYDKDF (reference sequence). The CDR3 extends over 16 amino acids. As DNA, the CDR3 is TGTGCCACCAGCAGAGAACCCTCTGCCCACAGGGGGTTACTGTTTTTT. It encodes CATSREPSAHRGLLFF.

The rearrangement links TRBV19 to TRBJ1-4; 8 bases map to TRBD1. The germline V gene encodes CDR1 LNHDA and CDR2 SQIVND (reference sequence). The V gene end was trimmed by 10 bases and the J gene end by 2 bases; junction bases not matched to a gene: 18. CDR3 length: 18 residues. DNA for the CDR3: TGTGCCACCACCAATGGCGGCAGGGGGCGTGGTACTAATGAAAAACTGTTTTTT. Translated: CATTNGGRGRGTNEKLFF.

This sequence joins TRBV19 and TRBJ1-5; the D gene is possibly TRBD1 (6 bases). V was trimmed by 4 bases and J by 5 bases, leaving 15 bases between them. Germline V gives CDR1 LNHDA, CDR2 SQIVND (reference sequence). There are 15 residues in the CDR3. CDR3 sequence reads: CASSTLRGADQPQHF. In DNA form, the CDR3 reads TGTGCCAGTAGTACCTTACGGGGGGCGGATCAGCCCCAGCATTTT.

The chain recombines TRBV6-5 with TRBJ1-1; D not resolved. V shed 6 bases and J shed 6 bases, with 20 bases lying between them. This CDR3 spans 15 amino acids. Germline V gene data show CDR1 as MNHEY and CDR2 as SVGAGI. CDR3 sequence (DNA): TGTGCCAGCAGAAACACTTTTGGAGGGAAGGCTGAAGCTTTCTTT. Translating it yields CASRNTFGGKAEAFF.

CDR3 DNA: TGTGCTAGTGGTTTGGTGTCTAGCCTTGGTGGGGAGCTGTTTTTT. Its protein is CASGLVSSLGGELFF. The V call is TRBV12-5, the J call TRBJ2-2; possible D gene TRBD2, 5 bases. V shed 0 bases and J shed 8 bases, with 13 bases lying between them. The CDR3 is 15 residues long. Germline V CDR1 and CDR2: LGHNT, FRNRAP.

The chain carries TRBV29-1 and TRBJ1-2, with D unclear. Trimming took 0 bases from V and 4 from J, leaving 15 bases between them. Germline-derived CDR1 and CDR2 are SQVTM and ANQGSEA. This CDR3 comprises 15 residues. The CDR3 loop is CSVEDMGFRGYGYTF. The CDR3 DNA reads TGCAGCGTTGAAGATATGGGGTTCCGGGGCTATGGCTACACCTTC.

This clone was observed once. This chain connects TRBV6-1 to TRBJ1-1, with TRBD1 matching 7 bases. From germline, CDR1 is MNHNS and CDR2 SASEGT. V trimming: 4 bases; J trimming: 4 bases; junction bases outside the gene matches: 3. The length of the CDR3 is 13 residues. The CDR3 here is CASSVGTATEAFF. CDR3 DNA: TGTGCCAGCAGTGTAGGGACAGCCACTGAAGCTTTCTTT.

This chain joins TRBV19 and TRBJ1-4, with TRBD1 matching over 8 bases. With V trimmed by 7 bases and J by 0 bases, 10 bases remained unmatched. The length of the CDR3 is 17 residues. Germline V lookup: CDR1 LNHDA, CDR2 SQIVND (reference sequence). The DNA for the CDR3 is TGTGCCAGTACCGATCGGGGACAGGCCGCAACTAATGAAAAACTGTTTTTT. Protein: CASTDRGQAATNEKLFF.

The chain is built from TRBV4-3 and TRBJ1-1, with D uncertain. The CDR3 contains 13 residues. Trimming took 6 bases from V and 3 from J, leaving 11 bases between them. Germline-derived CDR1 and CDR2 are LGHNA and YSLEER. CDR3 in amino acids: CASSLRVDTEAFF. The DNA of the CDR3 is TGCGCCAGCAGTCTCCGGGTGGACACTGAAGCTTTCTTT.

This clone was picked up a small number of times. The chain couples TRBV18 to TRBJ1-2; TRBD1 agrees at 10 bases. This CDR3 region has 15 residues. The V gene end was trimmed by 2 bases and the J gene end by 7 bases; junction bases not matched to a gene: 7. From germline, CDR1 is KGHSH and CDR2 LQKENI. CDR3 bases: TGTGCCAGCTCACCAACTGGACAGGGGGATTTTGGCTACACCTTC. Its translation is CASSPTGQGDFGYTF.

This clone was seen only once. In nucleotides, the CDR3 is TGTGCCAGGACAGGGGATTCTGATTATGGCTACACCTTC. It yields the protein CARTGDSDYGYTF. The gene calls are TRBV30 and TRBJ1-2; 9 bases line up with TRBD1. This CDR3 comprises 13 residues. Germline V gives CDR1 GTSNPN, CDR2 SVGIG (reference sequence). The V and J ends lost 8 bases and 5 bases, in that order; junction bases with no gene match: 9. Full variable domain (outside the CDR3, taken from reference TRBV30 and TRBJ1-2): SQTIHQWPATLVQPVGSPLSLECTVEGTSNPNLYWYRQAAGRGLQLLFYSVGIGQISSEVPQNLSASRPQDRQFILSSKKLLLSDSGFYLCARTGDSDYGYTFGSGTRLTVV.

The gene calls are TRBV4-3 and TRBJ2-5; 8 bases agree with TRBD2. The CDR3 runs 15 residues. CDR1 is LGHNA and CDR2 is YSLEER in the germline V gene. V lost 3 bases, J lost 5 bases, and 8 bases stayed unmatched. As DNA, the CDR3 is TGCGCCAGCAGCCAGGCCACCGGGACTAGTGAGACCCAGTACTTC. The encoded protein is CASSQATGTSETQYF.

The V and J genes are TRBV9 and TRBJ2-5; the match to TRBD2 covers 14 bases. Germline values: CDR1 SGDLS, CDR2 YYNGEE. Trimming took 3 bases from V and 1 from J; bases not matched to a gene: 8. The CDR3 is 18 amino acids. CDR3 sequence: CASSAGLAGGTRQETQYF. CDR3 bases: TGTGCCAGCAGCGCCGGACTAGCGGGGGGAACCCGCCAAGAGACCCAGTACTTC.

The chain employs TRBV19 and TRBJ2-7; 12 bases align to TRBD2. CDR1 is LNHDA, CDR2 SQIVND, per germline (reference sequence). The V and J ends lost 1 base and 5 bases, in that order; junction bases with no gene match: 9. The CDR3 is 17 amino acids. CDR3 loop: CASSIGLAGVASDEQYF. The CDR3 region has the DNA TGTGCCAGTAGTATAGGACTAGCGGGGGTGGCCAGCGACGAGCAGTACTTC.

The CDR3 sequence is CASSQVGGGAQHF. As DNA, the CDR3 is TGTGCCAGCAGCCAAGTGGGGGGAGGAGCCCAGCATTTT. The chain couples TRBV7-2 to TRBJ1-5; possible D gene TRBD1, 5 bases. Trimming took off 5 bases at V and 11 bases at J, with 16 bases between the two ends. This CDR3 is built from 13 residues. Germline assignment: CDR1 SGHTA and CDR2 FQGNSA.

The V and J genes are TRBV6-5 and TRBJ2-7; the D gene is possibly TRBD1 (5 bases). V dropped 5 bases and J dropped 3 bases, with 14 bases sitting between them. The CDR3 consists of 14 residues. The V gene's germline CDR1 is MNHEY and CDR2 SVGAGI. As DNA, the CDR3 is TGTGCCAGCAGTCCAGTTTTCAGGGTCTACGAGCAGTACTTC. It codes for CASSPVFRVYEQYF.

The chain links TRBV30 to TRBJ2-5, with TRBD1 matching 9 bases. V was clipped by 2 bases and J by 5 bases; unmatched bases: 6. Germline V gene sequence: CDR1 GTSNPN, CDR2 SVGIG (reference sequence). CDR3 length equals 14 residues. The CDR3 spells CAWSKGQGRETQYF. The CDR3 nucleotides are TGTGCCTGGAGTAAGGGACAGGGTAGGGAGACCCAGTACTTC.

The V gene is TRBV27, the J gene TRBJ1-5, with a weak D call TRBD1 (5 bases). This CDR3 spans 15 amino acids. Germline V gene sequence: CDR1 MNHEY, CDR2 SMNVEV (reference sequence). V lost 6 bases and J 6 bases, leaving 18 bases between the germline ends. DNA of the CDR3: TGTGCCAGCAGGGGCGGGACGGCGGGGGGTCAGCCCCAGCATTTT. This encodes CASRGGTAGGQPQHF.

The chain couples TRBV2 to TRBJ1-2; 7 bases are a match to TRBD1. This CDR3 spans 14 amino acids. J gave up 7 bases and V 7 bases, and 12 bases lay outside the gene matches. Germline CDR1 SNHLY, CDR2 FYNNEI. The CDR3 DNA sequence: TGTGCCAGCATTCGGCAGGGGGTAGTAGGTGGCTACACCTTC. It encodes CASIRQGVVGGYTF.

The CDR3 DNA is TGTGCCAGCAGCTTATTAGGTGTGAGGGCCTCAGCAGATACGCAGTATTTT. Its protein product is CASSLLGVRASADTQYF. This chain joins TRBV7-2 and TRBJ2-3; a weak D match, TRBD2 (5 bases). V was shortened by 2 bases and J by 4 bases, with 19 bases between the two germline ends. The CDR3 consists of 17 residues. Germline V CDR1 and CDR2: SGHTA, FQGNSA.

The chain links TRBV2 to TRBJ1-3; possibly TRBD1 for D (5 bases). Germline CDR1 and CDR2: SNHLY and FYNNEI. The V end was cut by 6 bases, the J end by 3 bases, with 15 bases between. The CDR3 length is 15 residues. The CDR3 protein is CASSATPRVGNTIYF. In DNA, the CDR3 is TGTGCCAGCAGCGCCACCCCCAGGGTTGGAAACACCATATATTTT.

V gene TRBV14 combines with J gene TRBJ1-5, with 8 bases aligning to TRBD1. After removal of 4 bases from V and 4 bases from J, the junction contained 6 bases not matched to a gene. CDR1 SGHDN and CDR2 FVKESK come from the germline V gene. The CDR3 runs to 15 residues. As DNA, the CDR3 is TGTGCCAGCAGCCCGACGACAGGGGCAAATCAGCCCCAGCATTTT. The encoded protein is CASSPTTGANQPQHF.

The chain couples TRBV6-5 to TRBJ1-6; D call uncertain. Trimming took 2 bases from V and 7 from J, leaving 6 bases between them. The CDR3 has 13 amino acids. Germline V gives CDR1 MNHEY, CDR2 SVGAGI. This CDR3 is CASSYAQNSPLHF. The CDR3 region has the DNA TGTGCCAGCAGTTACGCACAGAATTCACCCCTCCACTTT.